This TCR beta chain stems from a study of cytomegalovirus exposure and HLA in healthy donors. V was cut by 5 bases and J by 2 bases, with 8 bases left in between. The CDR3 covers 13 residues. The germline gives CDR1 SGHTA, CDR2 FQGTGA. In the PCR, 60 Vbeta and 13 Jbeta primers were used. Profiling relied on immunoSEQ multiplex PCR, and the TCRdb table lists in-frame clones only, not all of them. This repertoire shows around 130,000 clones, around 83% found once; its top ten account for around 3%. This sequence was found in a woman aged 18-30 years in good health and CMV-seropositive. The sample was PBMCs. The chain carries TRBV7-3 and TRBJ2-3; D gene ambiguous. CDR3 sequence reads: CASSRVFTDTQYF. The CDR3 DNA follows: TGTGCCAGCAGCCGGGTCTTCACAGATACGCAGTATTTT. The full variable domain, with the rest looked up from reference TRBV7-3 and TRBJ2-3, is GAGVSQTPSNKVTEKGKYVELRCDPISGHTALYWYRQSLGQGPEFLIYFQGTGAADDSGLPNDRFFAVRPEGSVSTLKIQRTERGDSAVYLCASSRVFTDTQYFGPGTRLTVL.